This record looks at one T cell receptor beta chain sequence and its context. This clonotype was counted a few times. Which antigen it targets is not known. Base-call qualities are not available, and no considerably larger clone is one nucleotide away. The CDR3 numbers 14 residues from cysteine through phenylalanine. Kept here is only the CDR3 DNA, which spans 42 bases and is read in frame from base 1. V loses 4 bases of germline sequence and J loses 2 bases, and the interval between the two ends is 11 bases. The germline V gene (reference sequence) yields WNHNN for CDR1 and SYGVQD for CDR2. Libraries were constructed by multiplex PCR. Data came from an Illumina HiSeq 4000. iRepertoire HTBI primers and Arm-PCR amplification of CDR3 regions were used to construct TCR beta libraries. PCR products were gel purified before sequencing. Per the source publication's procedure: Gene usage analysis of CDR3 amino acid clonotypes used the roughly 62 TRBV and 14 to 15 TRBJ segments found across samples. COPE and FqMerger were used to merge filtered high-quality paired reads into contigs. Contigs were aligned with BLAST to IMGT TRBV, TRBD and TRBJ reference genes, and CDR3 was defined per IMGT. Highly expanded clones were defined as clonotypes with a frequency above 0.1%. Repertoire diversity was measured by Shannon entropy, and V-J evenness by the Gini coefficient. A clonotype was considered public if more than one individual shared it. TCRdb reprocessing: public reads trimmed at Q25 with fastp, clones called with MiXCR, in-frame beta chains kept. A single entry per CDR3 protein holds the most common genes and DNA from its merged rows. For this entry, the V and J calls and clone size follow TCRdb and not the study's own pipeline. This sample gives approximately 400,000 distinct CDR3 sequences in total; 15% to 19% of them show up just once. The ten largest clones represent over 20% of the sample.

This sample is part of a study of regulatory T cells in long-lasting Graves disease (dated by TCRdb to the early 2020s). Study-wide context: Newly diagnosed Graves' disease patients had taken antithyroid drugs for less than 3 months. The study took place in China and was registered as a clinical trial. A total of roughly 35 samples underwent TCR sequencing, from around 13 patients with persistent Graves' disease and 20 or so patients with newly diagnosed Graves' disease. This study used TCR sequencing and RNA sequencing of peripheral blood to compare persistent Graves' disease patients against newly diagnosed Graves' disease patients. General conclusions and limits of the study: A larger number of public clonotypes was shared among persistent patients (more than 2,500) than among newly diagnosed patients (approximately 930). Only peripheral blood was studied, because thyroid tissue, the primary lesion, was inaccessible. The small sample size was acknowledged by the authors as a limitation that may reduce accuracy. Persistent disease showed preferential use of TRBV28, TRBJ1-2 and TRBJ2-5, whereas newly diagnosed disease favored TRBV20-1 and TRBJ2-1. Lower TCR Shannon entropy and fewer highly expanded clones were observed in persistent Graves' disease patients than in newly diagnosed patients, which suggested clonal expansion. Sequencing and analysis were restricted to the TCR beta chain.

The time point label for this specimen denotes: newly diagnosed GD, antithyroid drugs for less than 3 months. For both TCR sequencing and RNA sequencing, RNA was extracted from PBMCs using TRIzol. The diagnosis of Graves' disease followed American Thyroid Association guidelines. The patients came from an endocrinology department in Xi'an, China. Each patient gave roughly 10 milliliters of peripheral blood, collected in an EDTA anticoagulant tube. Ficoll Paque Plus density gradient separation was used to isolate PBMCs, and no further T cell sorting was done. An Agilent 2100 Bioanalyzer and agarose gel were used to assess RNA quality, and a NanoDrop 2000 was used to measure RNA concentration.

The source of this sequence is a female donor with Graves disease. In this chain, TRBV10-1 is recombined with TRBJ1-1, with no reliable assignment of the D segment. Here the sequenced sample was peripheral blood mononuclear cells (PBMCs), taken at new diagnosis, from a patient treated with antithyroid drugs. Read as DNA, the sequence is TGCGCCAGCAGTGTTTTGCCTACTAACACTGAAGCTTTCTTT. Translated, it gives CASSVLPTNTEAFF.